Included here is one TCR beta chain sequence, with context. Sequencing used immunoSEQ multiplex PCR; TCRdb keeps in-frame clones, though not all of them. The table has about 320,000 clones, 85% to 90% seen once; the top ten hold about 10%. The data were taken from a study of blood T cell repertoires in COVID-19. This receptor was obtained from a woman aged 18-29 years who had recovered from COVID-19. The sequencing sample was made of PBMCs or T cells enriched from blood (not recorded which).

The CDR3 here is CASSSDRVDAQYF. The CDR3 nucleotides read TGTGCCAGCAGCTCGGACAGGGTCGACGCCCAGTACTTC. The genes are TRBV2 and TRBJ2-5; 8 nucleotides agree with TRBD1. V shed 6 bases, J shed 9 bases, and the junction held 9 bases outside the gene matches. This CDR3 contains 13 residues. Germline CDR1 and CDR2: SNHLY and FYNNEI.